This T cell receptor beta chain was retrieved from a study of T cell repertoires in cytomegalovirus infection (dated by TCRdb to the late 2010s). Regarding the study in general: Peptide stimulations targeted recently identified HLA-C-restricted CMV epitopes, whose presentation resists viral immunomodulation, together with well-studied HLA-B-restricted epitopes. The HLA type of each donor mattered for the analysis, because public TCR beta signatures pointed to carriage of CMV infection along with the matching HLA type.

The sample was run on an Illumina HiSeq 1500. TCRdb redid the processing of the public reads, applying fastp at Q25 and MiXCR, and retained in-frame beta chains. Every CDR3 protein is listed once, alongside the most common genes and DNA of its rows. In this sample the table shows around 500,000 distinct CDR3 sequences, under 55% of which occur a single time. Roughly two fifths of the sample comes from the top ten. Results the study describes overall, beyond this receptor: The ex vivo response was dominated by HLA-C-restricted CMV-specific TCR beta clonotypes, which also provided the single most frequent clonotype in two of eight donors. Carriers of CMV infection plus the relevant HLA type were discriminated by the cumulative frequency of public TCR beta family members in the study cohort and in an independent approximately 340-donor cohort.

In the germline V gene (reference sequence), CDR1 corresponds to MNHEY and CDR2 to SMNVEV. V drops 2 bases and J drops 1 base, leaving 8 bases in between. The CDR3 holds 14 amino acids from the cysteine to the phenylalanine. CDR3 DNA only is kept here, 42 bases in frame from base 1. As for this clonotype: Its antigen remains unidentified. Base qualities were left out, and no much larger clone turns up one base away.

What the treatment or condition label conveys for this sample: in vitro stimulation with specific CMV peptide epitopes to enrich CMV-specific T cells. This sequence uses TRBV27 and TRBJ1-1, with the D segment identity uncertain. The sequence was collected from a human donor in good health (CMV status not recorded). Some clones in this sample may be carry-over from other donors' samples. The source was cultured PBMCs, collected from culture after CMV antigen stimulation. CDR3 sequence: CASSLRETNTEAFF. In nucleotides, the sequence is TGTGCCAGCAGTTTACGAGAAACGAACACTGAAGCTTTCTTT.